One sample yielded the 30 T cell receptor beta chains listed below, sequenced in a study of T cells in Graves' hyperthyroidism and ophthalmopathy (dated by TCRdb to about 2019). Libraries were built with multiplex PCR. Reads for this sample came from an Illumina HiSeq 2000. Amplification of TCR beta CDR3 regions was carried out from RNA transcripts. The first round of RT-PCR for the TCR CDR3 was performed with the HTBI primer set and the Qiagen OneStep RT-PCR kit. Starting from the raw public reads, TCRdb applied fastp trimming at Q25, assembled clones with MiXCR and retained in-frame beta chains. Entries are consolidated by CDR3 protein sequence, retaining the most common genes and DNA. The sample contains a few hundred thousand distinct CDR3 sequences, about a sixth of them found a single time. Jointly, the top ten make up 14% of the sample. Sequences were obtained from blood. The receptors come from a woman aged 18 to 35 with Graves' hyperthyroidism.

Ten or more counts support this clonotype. The CDR3 sequence: CAISLGENTEAFF. The DNA for the CDR3 is TGTGCCATCAGTCTCGGGGAAAACACTGAAGCTTTCTTT. This sequence joins TRBV10-3 and TRBJ1-1; D remains unclear. The CDR3 loop spans 13 amino acids. Germline-derived CDR1 and CDR2 are ENHRY and SYGVKD. Trimming stripped 5 bases from V and 2 bases from J, with 9 bases between.

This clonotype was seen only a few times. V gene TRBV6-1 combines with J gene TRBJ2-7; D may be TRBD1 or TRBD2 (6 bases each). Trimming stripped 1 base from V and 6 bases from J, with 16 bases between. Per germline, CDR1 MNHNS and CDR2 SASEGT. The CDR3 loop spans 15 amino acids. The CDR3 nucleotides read TGTGCCAGCAGTGAAGAGGGGGGCGCGGTTTTCGAGCAGTACTTC. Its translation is CASSEEGGAVFEQYF.

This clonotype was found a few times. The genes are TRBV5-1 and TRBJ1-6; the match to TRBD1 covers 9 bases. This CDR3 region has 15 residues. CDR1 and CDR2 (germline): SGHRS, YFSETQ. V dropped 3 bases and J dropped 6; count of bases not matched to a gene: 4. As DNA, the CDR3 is TGCGCCAGCAGCTACGGACAGGGGACTAATTCACCCCTCCACTTT. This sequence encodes CASSYGQGTNSPLHF.

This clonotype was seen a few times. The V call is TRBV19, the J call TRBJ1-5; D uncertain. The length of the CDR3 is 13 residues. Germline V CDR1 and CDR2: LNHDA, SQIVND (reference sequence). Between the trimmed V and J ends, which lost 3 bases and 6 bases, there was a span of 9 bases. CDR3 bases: TGTGCCAGTAGTATGTTCCCCGGTCAGCCCCAGCATTTT. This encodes CASSMFPGQPQHF. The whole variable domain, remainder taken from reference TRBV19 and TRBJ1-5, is DGGITQSPKYLFRKEGQNVTLSCEQNLNHDAMYWYRQDPGQGLRLIYYSQIVNDFQKGDIAEGYSVSREKKESFPLTVTSAQKNPTAFYLCASSMFPGQPQHFGDGTRLSIL.

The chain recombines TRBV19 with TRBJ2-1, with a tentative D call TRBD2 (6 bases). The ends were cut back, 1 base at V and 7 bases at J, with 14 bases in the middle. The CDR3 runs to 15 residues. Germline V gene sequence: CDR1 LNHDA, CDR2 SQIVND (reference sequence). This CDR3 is CASSIGAGPQNEQFF. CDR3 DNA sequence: TGTGCCAGTAGTATAGGGGCGGGGCCTCAAAATGAGCAGTTCTTC.

The CDR3 DNA is TGTGCCACCAGTATACTCAGGGGGCTCATGAACACTGAAGCTTTCTTT. Amino acids: CATSILRGLMNTEAFF. This chain links TRBV24-1 with TRBJ1-1, with 8 bases aligning to TRBD1. CDR3 length: 16 amino acids. Germline V gene data show CDR1 as KGHDR and CDR2 as SFDVKD. V gave up 6 bases and J gave up 0 bases; unmatched junction bases: 8.

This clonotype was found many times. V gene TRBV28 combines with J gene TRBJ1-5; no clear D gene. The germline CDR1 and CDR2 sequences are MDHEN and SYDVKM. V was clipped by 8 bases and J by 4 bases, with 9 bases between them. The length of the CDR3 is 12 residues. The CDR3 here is CASSDPNQPQHF. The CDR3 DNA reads TGTGCCAGCTCTGACCCAAATCAGCCCCAGCATTTT. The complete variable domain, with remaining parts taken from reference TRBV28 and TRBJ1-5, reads DVKVTQSSRYLVKRTGEKVFLECVQDMDHENMFWYRQDPGLGLRLIYFSYDVKMKEKGDIPEGYSVSREKKERFSLILESASTNQTSMYLCASSDPNQPQHFGDGTRLSIL.

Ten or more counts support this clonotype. CDR3 in amino acids: CASSEQGGKEETQYF. The CDR3 DNA reads as TGTGCCAGCAGTGAACAGGGTGGGAAGGAAGAGACCCAGTACTTC. V and J are TRBV6-1 and TRBJ2-5; weak D call: TRBD1 (5 bases). Germline-derived CDR1 and CDR2 are MNHNS and SASEGT. V was pared by 2 bases and J by 3 bases, with 13 bases between. The CDR3 extends over 15 amino acids.

For the CDR3, the DNA is TGTGCCTGCTTGGGGGACAGCTATGGCTACACCTTC. Its protein is CACLGDSYGYTF. The genes are TRBV28 and TRBJ1-2, with 7 positions matching TRBD1. After removal of 11 bases from V and 4 bases from J, the junction contained 7 bases not matched to a gene. The CDR3 totals 12 residues. In germline, CDR1 is MDHEN, CDR2 SYDVKM.

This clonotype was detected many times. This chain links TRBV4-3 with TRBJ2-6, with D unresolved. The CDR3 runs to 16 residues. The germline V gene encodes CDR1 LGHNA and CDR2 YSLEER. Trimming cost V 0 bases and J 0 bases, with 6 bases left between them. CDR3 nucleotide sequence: TGCGCCAGCAGCCAAGATCCCCCCTCTGGGGCCAACGTCCTGACTTTC. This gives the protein CASSQDPPSGANVLTF.

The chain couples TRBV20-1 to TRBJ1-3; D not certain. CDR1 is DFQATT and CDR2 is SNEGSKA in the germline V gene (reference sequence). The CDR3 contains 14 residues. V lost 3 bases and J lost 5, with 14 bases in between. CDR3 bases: TGCAGTGCTAGTTTGGTCGGGGTTAGAAACACCATATATTTT. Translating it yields CSASLVGVRNTIYF.

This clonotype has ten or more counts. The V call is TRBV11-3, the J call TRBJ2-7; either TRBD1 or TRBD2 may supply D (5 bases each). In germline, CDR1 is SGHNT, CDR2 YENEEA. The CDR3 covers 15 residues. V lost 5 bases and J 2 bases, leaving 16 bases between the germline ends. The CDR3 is CASSPGTGRAYEQYF. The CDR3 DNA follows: TGTGCCAGCAGCCCGGGGACGGGCAGGGCCTACGAGCAGTACTTC.

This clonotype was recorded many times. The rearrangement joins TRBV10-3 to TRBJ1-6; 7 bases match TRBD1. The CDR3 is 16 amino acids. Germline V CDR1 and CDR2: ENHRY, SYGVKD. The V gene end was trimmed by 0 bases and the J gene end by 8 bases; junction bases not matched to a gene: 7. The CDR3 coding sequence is TGTGCCATCAGTGAGTCGGGGACAGTGGGGGATTCACCCCTCCACTTT. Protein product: CAISESGTVGDSPLHF.

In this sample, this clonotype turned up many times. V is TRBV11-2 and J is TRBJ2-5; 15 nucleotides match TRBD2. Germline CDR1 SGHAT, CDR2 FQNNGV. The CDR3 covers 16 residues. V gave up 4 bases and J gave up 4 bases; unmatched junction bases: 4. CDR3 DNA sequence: TGTGCCAGCAGCTCATGGACTAGCGGGGGGGGAGAGACCCAGTACTTC. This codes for CASSSWTSGGGETQYF. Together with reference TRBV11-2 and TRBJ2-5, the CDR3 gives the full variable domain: EAGVAQSPRYKIIEKRQSVAFWCNPISGHATLYWYQQILGQGPKLLIQFQNNGVVDDSQLPKDRFSAERLKGVDSTLKIQPAKLEDSAVYLCASSSWTSGGGETQYFGPGTRLLVL.

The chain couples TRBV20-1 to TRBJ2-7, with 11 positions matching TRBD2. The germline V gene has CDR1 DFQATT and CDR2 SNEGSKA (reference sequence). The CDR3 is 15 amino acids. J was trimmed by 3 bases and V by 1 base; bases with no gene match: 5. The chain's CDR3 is CSARAASGGFYEQYF. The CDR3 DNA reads TGCAGTGCTAGAGCCGCTAGCGGGGGGTTCTACGAGCAGTACTTC.

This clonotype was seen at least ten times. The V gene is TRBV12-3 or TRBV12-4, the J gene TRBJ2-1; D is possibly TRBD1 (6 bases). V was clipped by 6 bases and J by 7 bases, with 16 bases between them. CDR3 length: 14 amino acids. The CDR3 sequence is CASRPTGLGNEQFF. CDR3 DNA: TGTGCCAGCAGGCCGACAGGCCTGGGGAATGAGCAGTTCTTC.

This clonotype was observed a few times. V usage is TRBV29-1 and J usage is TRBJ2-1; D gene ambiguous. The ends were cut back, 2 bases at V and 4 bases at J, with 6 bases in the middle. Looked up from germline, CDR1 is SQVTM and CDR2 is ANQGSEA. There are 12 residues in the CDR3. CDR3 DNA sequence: TGCAGCGTTGAAAGTCAGTACAATGAGCAGTTCTTC. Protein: CSVESQYNEQFF.

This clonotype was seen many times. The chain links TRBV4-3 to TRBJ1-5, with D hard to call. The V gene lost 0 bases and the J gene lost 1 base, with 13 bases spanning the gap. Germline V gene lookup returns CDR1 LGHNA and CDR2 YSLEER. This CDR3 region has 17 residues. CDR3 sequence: CASSQDSAVRSNQPQHF. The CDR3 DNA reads TGCGCCAGCAGCCAAGATTCGGCGGTTAGGAGCAATCAGCCCCAGCATTTT.

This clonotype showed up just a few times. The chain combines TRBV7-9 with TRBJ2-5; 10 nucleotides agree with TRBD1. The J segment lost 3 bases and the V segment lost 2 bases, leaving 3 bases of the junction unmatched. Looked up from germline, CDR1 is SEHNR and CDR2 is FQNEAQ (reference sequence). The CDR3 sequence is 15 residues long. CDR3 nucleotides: TGTGCCAGCAGCTTATTTGGGACAGGGGAAGAGACCCAGTACTTC. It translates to CASSLFGTGEETQYF.

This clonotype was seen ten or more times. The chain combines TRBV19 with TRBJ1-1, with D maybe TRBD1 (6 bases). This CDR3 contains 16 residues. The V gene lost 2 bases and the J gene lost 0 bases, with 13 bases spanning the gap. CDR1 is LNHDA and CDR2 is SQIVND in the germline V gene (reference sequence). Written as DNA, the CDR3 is TGTGCCAGTAGTATAATGGCAGGGGCCATGAACACTGAAGCTTTCTTT. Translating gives CASSIMAGAMNTEAFF.

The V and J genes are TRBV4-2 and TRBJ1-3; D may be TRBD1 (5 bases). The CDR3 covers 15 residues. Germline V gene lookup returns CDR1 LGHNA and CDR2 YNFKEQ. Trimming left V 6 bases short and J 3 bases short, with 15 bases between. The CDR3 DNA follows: TGTGCCAGCAGACCCAAGAAGGGGAATGGAAACACCATATATTTT. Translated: CASRPKKGNGNTIYF.

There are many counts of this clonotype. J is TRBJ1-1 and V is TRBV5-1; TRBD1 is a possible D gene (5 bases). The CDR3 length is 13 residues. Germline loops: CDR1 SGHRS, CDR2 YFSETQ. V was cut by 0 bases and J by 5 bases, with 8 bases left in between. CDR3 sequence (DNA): TGCGCCAGCAGCTTGGCCTGGGGGACTGAAGCTTTCTTT. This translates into CASSLAWGTEAFF.

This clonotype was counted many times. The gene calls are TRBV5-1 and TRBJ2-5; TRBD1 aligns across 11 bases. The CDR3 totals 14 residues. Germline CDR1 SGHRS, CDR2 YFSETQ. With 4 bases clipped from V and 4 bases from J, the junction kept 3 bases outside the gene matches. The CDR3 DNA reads TGCGCCAGCAGCGGACAGGGGGCGGGAGAGACCCAGTACTTC. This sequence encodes CASSGQGAGETQYF.

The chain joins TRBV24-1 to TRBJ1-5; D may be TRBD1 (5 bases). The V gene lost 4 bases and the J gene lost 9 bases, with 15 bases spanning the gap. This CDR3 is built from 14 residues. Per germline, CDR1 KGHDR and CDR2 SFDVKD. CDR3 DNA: TGTGCCACCAGTGACAGGACAAGCCTTATGCCCCAGCATTTT. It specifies CATSDRTSLMPQHF.

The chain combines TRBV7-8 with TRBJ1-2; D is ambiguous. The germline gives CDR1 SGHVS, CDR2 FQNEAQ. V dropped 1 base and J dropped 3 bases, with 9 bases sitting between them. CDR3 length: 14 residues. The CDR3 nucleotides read TGTGCCAGCAGCTTAGAGGGCACAGACTATGGCTACACCTTC. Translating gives CASSLEGTDYGYTF.

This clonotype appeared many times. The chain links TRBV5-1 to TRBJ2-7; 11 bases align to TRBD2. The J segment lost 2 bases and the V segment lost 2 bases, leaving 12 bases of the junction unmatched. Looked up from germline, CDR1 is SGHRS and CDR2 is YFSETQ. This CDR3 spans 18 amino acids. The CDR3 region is CASSLGRITSGSTYEQYF. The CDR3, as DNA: TGCGCCAGCAGCTTAGGGCGGATCACTAGCGGGAGTACCTACGAGCAGTACTTC.

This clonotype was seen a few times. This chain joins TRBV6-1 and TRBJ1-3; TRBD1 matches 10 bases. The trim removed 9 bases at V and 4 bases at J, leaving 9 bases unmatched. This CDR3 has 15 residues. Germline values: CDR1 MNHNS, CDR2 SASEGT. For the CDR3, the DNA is TGTGCCAGTAACCCGACAGGGGGCTTCGGAAACACCATATATTTT. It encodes CASNPTGGFGNTIYF.

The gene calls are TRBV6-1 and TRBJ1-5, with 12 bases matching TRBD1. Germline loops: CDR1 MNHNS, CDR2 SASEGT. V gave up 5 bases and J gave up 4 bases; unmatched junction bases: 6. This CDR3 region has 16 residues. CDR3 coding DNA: TGTGCCAGCAGTTCCGGGACAGGGGGCAGAAATCAGCCCCAGCATTTT. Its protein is CASSSGTGGRNQPQHF.

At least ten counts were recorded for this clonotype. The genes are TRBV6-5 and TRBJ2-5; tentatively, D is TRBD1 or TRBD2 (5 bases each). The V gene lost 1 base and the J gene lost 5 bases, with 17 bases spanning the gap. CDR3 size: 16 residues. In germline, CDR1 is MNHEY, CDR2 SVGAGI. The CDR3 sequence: CASSYWNRPGRETQYF. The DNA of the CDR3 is TGTGCCAGCAGTTACTGGAATAGACCGGGGCGCGAGACCCAGTACTTC.

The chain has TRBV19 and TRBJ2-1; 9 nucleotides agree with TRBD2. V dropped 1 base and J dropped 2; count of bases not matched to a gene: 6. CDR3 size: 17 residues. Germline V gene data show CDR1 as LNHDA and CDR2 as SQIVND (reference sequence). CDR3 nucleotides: TGTGCCAGTAGTATAGCCCTCCAGCGGGAGGCCTACAATGAGCAGTTCTTC. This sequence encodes CASSIALQREAYNEQFF.